This is a list of T cell receptor beta chains from one sample in a study of early T cells in non-severe SARS-CoV-2 infection. TCRdb independently ran MiXCR on the 5' RACE reads; one entry per CDR3 protein. The table records roughly 75,000 distinct CDR3 sequences, about 16% of them present only once. The sample taken for sequencing was whole blood. The receptor set was obtained from an adult who was a healthcare worker with PCR-confirmed SARS-CoV-2 infection or an uninfected control (not recorded which). The CDR3 runs from the conserved cysteine through the conserved F or W. A D gene is named only where the DNA matches it firmly. Where a row states a size, it is once, few, many or the class of an expanded clone; other rows omit it.

D	V	size	J	DNA	CDR3
NA	TRBV28	few	TRBJ2-2	TGTGCCAGCAAAAATCCGGGACTGACGAACACCGGGGAGCTGTTTTTT	CASKNPGLTNTGELFF
TRBD1	TRBV5-1	NA	TRBJ2-7	TGCGCCAGCAACCGGGACAGGGGGAACGAGCAGTACTTC	CASNRDRGNEQYF
NA	TRBV27	NA	TRBJ2-4	TGTGCCAGCAGTTTATGGCGCCCAGGTCAGCCAAACATTCAGTACTTC	CASSLWRPGQPNIQYF
NA	TRBV20-1	few	TRBJ2-4	TGCAGTGCCCCCATGTTGGGGGGGCGAGCCAAAAACATTCAGTACTTC	CSAPMLGGRAKNIQYF
TRBD1	TRBV11-2	NA	TRBJ1-1	TGTGCCAGCAGCTTCGGGACAGGGGTGACTGAAGCTTTCTTT	CASSFGTGVTEAFF
TRBD2	TRBV6-6	few	TRBJ2-7	TGTGCCAGCAGTCCTCTAGCGGGAGAGGGCGAGCAGTACTTC	CASSPLAGEGEQYF
TRBD2	TRBV12-3/TRBV12-4	NA	TRBJ2-5	TGTGCCAGCAGCTCAGCGGGGCCCTGGGGGGCCCAGTACTTC	CASSSAGPWGAQYF
TRBD1	TRBV24-1	few	TRBJ1-1	TGTGCCACCAGTGTTGTGACAGGGGGCGTTTCTGAAGCTTTCTTT	CATSVVTGGVSEAFF
TRBD1	TRBV29-1	many	TRBJ1-5	TGCAGCGTTAGGACAGGGGGAATTGGTAGCAATCAGCCCCAGCATTTT	CSVRTGGIGSNQPQHF
TRBD1	TRBV18	many	TRBJ1-1	TGTGCCAGCTCACGAGGACAGGCCCAGAACACTGAAGCTTTCTTT	CASSRGQAQNTEAFF
NA	TRBV29-1	NA	TRBJ1-1	TGCAGCGTGGGGCGGCGGAACACTGAAGCTTTCTTT	CSVGRRNTEAFF
NA	TRBV7-6	many	TRBJ2-7	TGTGCCAGCAGCTTGGGGGGCCACGAGCAGTACTTC	CASSLGGHEQYF
TRBD1	TRBV15	many	TRBJ2-1	TGTGCCACCTCTGGGACAGGGCCATACAATGAGCAGTTCTTC	CATSGTGPYNEQFF
NA	TRBV11-2	NA	TRBJ2-7	TGTGCCAGCAGCTTAGGGTTCTACGAGCAGTACTTC	CASSLGFYEQYF
NA	TRBV20-1	NA	TRBJ2-7	TGCAGTGCTAGAGATTTGAGCGCCTCCTACGAGCAGTACTTC	CSARDLSASYEQYF
NA	TRBV5-4	few	TRBJ1-6	TGTGCCAGCAGCCAAGCGGGGGGGGAGAATTCACCCCTCCACTTT	CASSQAGGENSPLHF
NA	TRBV18	few	TRBJ2-5	TGTGCCAGCTCACCACAGACTAGAGGAGAGACCCAGTACTTC	CASSPQTRGETQYF
NA	TRBV29-1	few	TRBJ2-2	TGCAGCGTTGCGATCGGCGGGGCGGGGGAGCTGTTTTTT	CSVAIGGAGELFF
NA	TRBV29-1	NA	TRBJ2-1	TGCAGCGTTGCGGGCAGGCTCTACAATGAGCAGTTCTTC	CSVAGRLYNEQFF
NA	TRBV12-3/TRBV12-4	many	TRBJ2-3	TGTGCCAGCAGTTTCCGGGCCAGCACCCATACGCAGTATTTT	CASSFRASTHTQYF
TRBD1	TRBV27	NA	TRBJ2-1	TGTGCCAGCAGTTTATACGGGACAGGGGCAATCAGCTCCTACAATGAGCAGTTCTTC	CASSLYGTGAISSYNEQFF
NA	TRBV9	NA	TRBJ2-1	TGTGCCAGCAGCGTAGCTATGAGTGAGCAGTTCTTC	CASSVAMSEQFF
NA	TRBV24-1	NA	TRBJ2-5	TGTGCCACCAGTGATTTCGGCATCCACGGGTGGACCCAGTACTTC	CATSDFGIHGWTQYF
TRBD2	TRBV7-6	few	TRBJ2-3	TGTGCCAGCAGCTTGCTTGCGGGGGGATCTAACACAGATACGCAGTATTTT	CASSLLAGGSNTDTQYF
NA	TRBV10-3	few	TRBJ2-3	TGTGCCATCAGTGACAATTTCGGGACGCGAACAGATACGCAGTATTTT	CAISDNFGTRTDTQYF
TRBD1	TRBV29-1	NA	TRBJ2-7	TGCAGCGGGCAATTGGGACAGTACGAGCAGTACTTC	CSGQLGQYEQYF
NA	TRBV5-1	NA	TRBJ2-5	TGCGCCAGCAGCTTGGGTGGAGTCGCCCAAGAGACCCAGTACTTC	CASSLGGVAQETQYF